This T cell receptor beta chain was obtained from a study of OX40 agonist ivuxolimab in advanced cancers. At the level of the study: The dose-escalation group included hepatocellular carcinoma, melanoma, renal cell carcinoma and head and neck cancer.

Germline lookup yields CDR1 LNHDA and CDR2 SQIVND (reference sequence). The CDR3 runs 15 residues. With 3 bases removed from V and 3 bases from J, the gap between germline ends came to 15 bases. Repertoires were generated with immunoSEQ multiplex PCR, while TCRdb's copy carries only in-frame clones and drops some. Of some 100,000 clones in the sample, 90% were seen once. Study results and caveats: Also showing low normalized T-cell clonal expansion were some of the nonresponders. The mean number of expanded clones was higher in CD8+ T cells than in CD4+.

This clone was detected only once. Its antigen is not identified. This sequence joins TRBV19 and TRBJ2-7, with D perhaps matching TRBD1 (6 bases). The clonotype originates from an adult with an advanced solid tumor such as melanoma, head and neck, liver or kidney cancer. The sample here was CD4+ or CD8+ T cells sorted from blood, taken in a trial of the OX40 agonist ivuxolimab. Here the CDR3 reads CASSISRGQRYEQYF. For the CDR3, the DNA is TGTGCCAGTAGTATCTCGAGGGGACAACGCTACGAGCAGTACTTC.